This TCR beta chain came from a study of T cells in Graves' hyperthyroidism and ophthalmopathy. Template material for amplifying TCR beta CDR3 regions consisted of RNA transcripts. Using the HTBI primer set, a first-round RT-PCR was run on the TCR CDR3. MiXCR was run by TCRdb on the multiplex PCR reads, yielding one entry per CDR3 protein. This sample has 450,000 to 550,000 distinct CDR3 sequences; around a quarter occur once, and the top ten carry roughly 10%. The CDR3 has 14 residues. Trimming stripped 1 base from V and 3 bases from J, with 10 bases between. In germline, CDR1 is MNHNS, CDR2 SASEGT. Clinical symptoms, serum thyroxine, TRAb, thyroid ultrasound and orbital computed tomography informed diagnoses. This clonotype was seen only a few times.

The rearrangement uses TRBV6-1 and TRBJ2-7, with D unresolved. The receptor was derived from a woman in her 30s with Graves' ophthalmopathy. The source material was blood. This chain's CDR3 is CASSEGGTVYEQYF. CDR3 DNA sequence: TGTGCCAGCAGTGAAGGAGGAACTGTCTACGAGCAGTACTTC.